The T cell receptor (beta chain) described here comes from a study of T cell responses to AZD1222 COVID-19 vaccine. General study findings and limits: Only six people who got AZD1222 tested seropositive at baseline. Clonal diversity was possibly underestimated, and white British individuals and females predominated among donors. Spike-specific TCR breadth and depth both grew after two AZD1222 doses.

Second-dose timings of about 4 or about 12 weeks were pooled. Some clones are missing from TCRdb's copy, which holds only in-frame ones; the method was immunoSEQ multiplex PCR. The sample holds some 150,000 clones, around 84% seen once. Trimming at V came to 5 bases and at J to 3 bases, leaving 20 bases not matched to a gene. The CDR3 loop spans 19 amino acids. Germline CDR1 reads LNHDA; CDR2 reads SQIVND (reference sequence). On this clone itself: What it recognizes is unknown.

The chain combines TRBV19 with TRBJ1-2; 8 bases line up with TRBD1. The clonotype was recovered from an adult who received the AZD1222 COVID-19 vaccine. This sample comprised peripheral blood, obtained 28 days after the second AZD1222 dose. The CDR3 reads CASSLSGIPDRAKDYGYTF. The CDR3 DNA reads TGTGCCAGTAGTTTATCAGGGATACCGGACAGGGCGAAGGACTATGGCTACACCTTC.